This T cell receptor (beta chain) stems from a study of cytomegalovirus exposure and HLA in healthy donors. Study-level background: Genotyping of more than 300 donors showed that 70% to 90% belonged to the Caucasian-associated ancestry cluster. General observations from the study: One cluster of highly shared sequence variants probably arose as a sequencing artifact. When analyzed later, the rates of TCR association showed variation by HLA locus, with DRB1 the most and HLA-C the fewest.

On this clone itself: Its antigen is as yet unknown.

Germline assignment: CDR1 MNHEY and CDR2 SMNVEV (reference sequence). The CDR3 sequence is 13 residues long. The germline V and J ends were trimmed by 6 bases and 8 bases, with 14 bases remaining between them. PCR used 60 Vbeta primers and 13 Jbeta primers. Sequenced by immunoSEQ multiplex PCR; TCRdb stores in-frame clones only, minus some. The sample shows roughly 100,000 clones, approximately 80% of them seen only once. The V call is TRBV27, the J call TRBJ2-1; D is perhaps TRBD2 (6 bases). Sequenced sample: PBMCs. The TCR was taken from a woman aged 18-29 years in good health and CMV-seropositive. In DNA form, the CDR3 reads TGTGCCAGCAGAGTAGGAGGGGCTTATGAGCAGTTCTTC. This sequence encodes CASRVGGAYEQFF.